Listed here are 21 T cell receptor beta chains from one sample, sequenced in a study of T cells after yellow fever vaccination. TCRdb analysed the 5' RACE reads with MiXCR anew, one entry per CDR3 protein. This table has a few hundred thousand distinct CDR3 sequences, roughly a sixth appearing once. This specimen was PBMCs, taken 5 to 6 days after the first yellow fever vaccination. The receptors were gathered from a man in his late teens or twenties who received the YFV17D yellow fever vaccine.

The gene calls are TRBV5-1 and TRBJ2-7; either TRBD1 or TRBD2 may supply D (6 bases each). CDR1 is SGHRS and CDR2 is YFSETQ in the germline V gene. The CDR3 extends over 15 amino acids. The ends were cut back, 7 bases at V and 9 bases at J, with 26 bases in the middle. The CDR3 DNA is TGCGCCAGCCGATACAGGTTCGGGGGCTATGTTGGGCAGTACTTC. Protein: CASRYRFGGYVGQYF.

This clonotype appeared a few times. This chain links TRBV9 with TRBJ2-7; no reliable D call. Per germline, CDR1 SGDLS and CDR2 YYNGEE. Deletions cut 0 bases from V and 0 bases from J, with 10 bases between. CDR3 length equals 15 residues. The CDR3 DNA follows: TGTGCCAGCAGCGTAGAATATCAGAGCTCCTACGAGCAGTACTTC. Amino acid sequence: CASSVEYQSSYEQYF.

This clonotype showed up just a few times. This chain links TRBV6-2 or TRBV6-3 with TRBJ1-2; D is undetermined. This CDR3 region has 13 residues. The V end lost 5 bases, the J end lost 4 bases, and 11 bases lay between the germline ends. From germline, CDR1 is MNHEY and CDR2 SVGEGT. CDR3 DNA: TGTGCCAGCAGTGGACGGGGTTTCTATGGCTACACCTTC. The encoded protein is CASSGRGFYGYTF.

The chain has TRBV4-3 and TRBJ2-3; D uncertain. Germline V gives CDR1 LGHNA, CDR2 YSLEER. This CDR3 spans 16 amino acids. The germline V and J ends were trimmed by 6 bases and 2 bases, with 18 bases remaining between them. The CDR3 nucleotides are TGCGCCAGCAGGAAGAGCACGGTTCACATCACAGATACGCAGTATTTT. Its protein product is CASRKSTVHITDTQYF.

The chain recombines TRBV5-1 with TRBJ2-3; no clear D gene. The germline V gene has CDR1 SGHRS and CDR2 YFSETQ. The CDR3 runs 11 residues. V lost 4 bases and J lost 7, with 7 bases in between. CDR3 residues: CASSIGNTQYF. In DNA form, the CDR3 reads TGCGCCAGCAGCATAGGAAATACGCAGTATTTT.

Here the CDR3 reads CAISVTSGVTDTQYF. The DNA of the CDR3 is TGTGCCATCAGTGTCACCAGCGGGGTCACAGATACGCAGTATTTT. The chain is built from TRBV10-3 and TRBJ2-3, with TRBD2 matching 7 bases. CDR1 and CDR2 from the germline V gene are ENHRY and SYGVKD. CDR3 length equals 15 residues. The trim removed 4 bases at V and 2 bases at J, leaving 6 bases unmatched.

This clonotype was seen a handful of times. This chain connects TRBV6-1 to TRBJ2-3, with no clear D. Trimming removed 7 bases from V and 4 bases from J, with 15 bases in between. CDR1 MNHNS and CDR2 SASEGT come from the germline V gene. The length of the CDR3 is 14 residues. Written as DNA, the CDR3 is TGTGCCAGCACGCCTCGTGTGCCCCCAGATACGCAGTATTTT. This codes for CASTPRVPPDTQYF.

This clonotype has a handful of counts. This chain links TRBV10-3 with TRBJ2-5, with TRBD1 as a possible D gene (5 bases). The CDR3 consists of 15 residues. Trimming stripped 4 bases from V and 4 bases from J, with 16 bases between. Germline V gives CDR1 ENHRY, CDR2 SYGVKD. The CDR3 protein is CAISVGRDEGETQYF. CDR3 coding DNA: TGTGCCATCAGTGTCGGCAGGGATGAAGGAGAGACCCAGTACTTC.

V gene TRBV7-2 combines with J gene TRBJ2-3, with a tentative D call TRBD2 (5 bases). Trimming removed 4 bases from V and 6 bases from J, with 17 bases in between. The CDR3 has 15 residues. Germline-derived CDR1 and CDR2 are SGHTA and FQGNSA. CDR3 sequence: CASSWTGMGSDTQYF. CDR3 bases: TGTGCCAGCAGCTGGACCGGGATGGGGTCGGATACGCAGTATTTT.

The CDR3 spells CASSGYSVSNEQFF. CDR3 bases: TGTGCCAGCAGTGGTTACAGCGTCAGTAATGAGCAGTTCTTC. The chain employs TRBV2 and TRBJ2-1; D remains ambiguous. CDR1 and CDR2 (germline): SNHLY, FYNNEI. The CDR3 sequence is 14 residues long. Between the trimmed V and J ends, which lost 4 bases and 7 bases, there was a span of 14 bases. Looking up the rest from reference TRBV2 and TRBJ2-1 gives the full variable domain: EPEVTQTPSHQVTQMGQEVILRCVPISNHLYFYWYRQILGQKVEFLVSFYNNEISEKSEIFDDQFSVERPDGSNFTLKIRSTKLEDSAMYFCASSGYSVSNEQFFGPGTRLTVL.

This clonotype occurred a few times. This chain links TRBV28 with TRBJ1-1, with a possible D match to TRBD1 (6 bases). Trimming stripped 8 bases from V and 5 bases from J, with 18 bases between. Germline lookup yields CDR1 MDHEN and CDR2 SYDVKM. The CDR3 totals 14 residues. This CDR3 is CASSLGASGTEAFF. The CDR3 region has the DNA TGTGCCAGCTCTTTGGGGGCTTCGGGGACTGAAGCTTTCTTT.

The V gene is TRBV11-2, the J gene TRBJ2-4, with a tentative D call TRBD2 (5 bases). V dropped 6 bases and J dropped 0 bases, with 12 bases sitting between them. This CDR3 contains 15 residues. The germline CDR1 and CDR2 sequences are SGHAT and FQNNGV. CDR3 sequence: CASSSVRGAKNIQYF. The DNA of the CDR3 is TGTGCCAGCAGTTCGGTCCGGGGAGCCAAAAACATTCAGTACTTC.

This clonotype showed up just a few times. The rearrangement uses TRBV11-2 and TRBJ2-1; 7 positions agree with TRBD2. Germline CDR1 reads SGHAT; CDR2 reads FQNNGV. J gave up 5 bases and V 5 bases, and 9 bases lay outside the gene matches. CDR3 length: 15 residues. CDR3 DNA sequence: TGTGCCAGCAGCCTAACGGGACTACCTCACAATGAGCAGTTCTTC. The encoded protein is CASSLTGLPHNEQFF.

This clonotype appeared a few times. The rearrangement uses TRBV11-2 and TRBJ2-7; the match to TRBD2 covers 9 bases. CDR3 size: 14 residues. Germline V gives CDR1 SGHAT, CDR2 FQNNGV. Germline trimming cut 3 bases from V and 4 bases from J; bases unmatched to any gene: 4. Here the CDR3 DNA reads TGTGCCAGCAGCTTGGCTAGCGGGGTTTACGAGCAGTACGTC. Its protein product is CASSLASGVYEQYV.

V and J are TRBV20-1 and TRBJ1-6, with 8 bases fitting TRBD1. The J segment lost 6 bases and the V segment lost 5 bases, leaving 9 bases of the junction unmatched. This CDR3 comprises 15 residues. Germline CDR1 DFQATT, CDR2 SNEGSKA (reference sequence). The CDR3 is CSAPGQGVVNSPLHF. As DNA, the CDR3 is TGCAGTGCTCCTGGACAGGGAGTCGTTAATTCACCCCTCCACTTT.

The V call is TRBV4-2, the J call TRBJ1-2; D perhaps matches TRBD1 (6 bases). Trimming removed 0 bases at V and 2 bases at J, with 10 bases between. The CDR3 loop spans 15 amino acids. In germline, CDR1 is LGHNA, CDR2 YNFKEQ. The CDR3 region is CASSQDRTDNYGYTF. CDR3 sequence (DNA): TGTGCCAGCAGCCAAGATCGGACAGACAACTATGGCTACACCTTC.

The J gene is TRBJ2-7, the V gene TRBV7-2; D gene unclear. In germline, CDR1 is SGHTA, CDR2 FQGNSA. The V gene lost 1 base and the J gene lost 5 bases, with 18 bases spanning the gap. This CDR3 contains 16 residues. CDR3 sequence reads: CASSLVGPPNGHEQYF. The CDR3, as DNA: TGTGCCAGCAGCTTAGTAGGCCCCCCTAATGGACACGAGCAGTACTTC.

The genes are TRBV11-2 and TRBJ1-4; D is uncertain. This CDR3 region has 13 residues. The V gene's germline CDR1 is SGHAT and CDR2 FQNNGV. V lost 2 bases and J 4 bases, leaving 5 bases between the germline ends. CDR3 region: CASSLWLNEKLFF. CDR3 DNA: TGTGCCAGCAGCTTATGGCTTAATGAAAAACTGTTTTTT.

The V call is TRBV7-8, the J call TRBJ2-3; 7 bases are a match to TRBD2. CDR1 is SGHVS and CDR2 is FQNEAQ in the germline V gene. CDR3 length: 15 residues. Trimming took 5 bases from V and 0 from J; bases not matched to a gene: 5. The CDR3 here is CASSTRLASTDTQYF. The CDR3 nucleotides are TGTGCCAGCAGCACCAGACTAGCAAGCACAGATACGCAGTATTTT.

This clonotype was observed a handful of times. This rearrangement joins TRBV18 to TRBJ1-4; possibly TRBD1 for D (5 bases). The CDR3 runs to 14 residues. Trimming cost V 1 base and J 7 bases, with 10 bases left between them. CDR1 is KGHSH, CDR2 LQKENI, per germline. In DNA, the CDR3 is TGTGCCAGCTCACCACAGGGGATCGGTGAAAAACTGTTTTTT. Protein product: CASSPQGIGEKLFF.

V usage is TRBV4-1 and J usage is TRBJ2-1, with 12 nucleotides matching TRBD2. The CDR3 sequence is 16 residues long. The V gene end was trimmed by 2 bases and the J gene end by 12 bases; junction bases not matched to a gene: 11. In germline, CDR1 is MGHRA, CDR2 YSYEKL. This CDR3 reads CASSQPSGGGMNRQFF. The CDR3 bases are TGCGCCAGCAGCCAACCTAGCGGGGGGGGAATGAATAGGCAGTTCTTC.